Sequencing of this T cell receptor beta chain was carried out in a study of Ad26.COV2.S vaccination and SARS-CoV-2 variants. Study summary: Once, or twice with 56 days between doses, Ad26.COV2.S was given intramuscularly.

Sample treatment: around 19 received Ad26.COV2.S at low or high dose, single or two shots; about 5 received placebo; per-sample allocation not given. The samples date from day 63 after the first vaccine or placebo injection. In Boston, an adult donor aged 18-55 years took part. The germline V gene encodes CDR1 SGHNT and CDR2 YYREEE (reference sequence). CDR3 length equals 15 residues. After removal of 1 base from V and 5 bases from J, the junction contained 6 bases not matched to a gene. Whole-study results and caveats: Those who received the vaccine showed greater spike-specific TCR breadth than those given placebo. Recipients of vaccine and of placebo showed similar breadth of their non-spike TCR repertoires.

A remark on this clone: Antigen: not known.

TCRdb keeps only in-frame clones here, not all; method: immunoSEQ multiplex PCR. The sample holds a few hundred thousand clones, 92% seen once. The source was peripheral blood, collected in a trial of Ad26.COV2.S vaccine versus placebo. The chain recombines TRBV5-4 with TRBJ2-1; TRBD2 matches 7 bases. The receptor was derived from a person between 18 and 59 years old who received the Ad26.COV2.S COVID-19 vaccine or a placebo. For the CDR3, the DNA is TGTGCCAGCAGCTTGTTCGTGGGGGGGAACAATGAGCAGTTCTTC. It translates to CASSLFVGGNNEQFF.